This T cell receptor (beta chain) came from a study of human T cells and chemical hapten exposure. There are a few counts of this clonotype. TCRdb reanalysed the RACE reads using MiXCR and keeps one entry per CDR3 protein. The sample lists about 45,000 distinct CDR3 sequences, almost 4.5% occurring once. The time point: healthy volunteer bleed at 2 weeks. The study extracted total RNA from unfractionated whole blood. The receptor's source is a human donor in good health. Some clones in this sample may be carry-over from other donors' samples. Material for sequencing was whole blood.

Here the CDR3 reads CASSPETGADQPQHF. CDR3 bases: TGCGCCAGCAGCCCTGAGACAGGGGCAGATCAGCCCCAGCATTTT. This chain connects TRBV4-1 to TRBJ1-5; 8 bases match TRBD1. The J segment lost 5 bases and the V segment lost 4 bases, leaving 7 bases of the junction unmatched. Germline lookup yields CDR1 MGHRA and CDR2 YSYEKL. This CDR3 contains 15 residues.